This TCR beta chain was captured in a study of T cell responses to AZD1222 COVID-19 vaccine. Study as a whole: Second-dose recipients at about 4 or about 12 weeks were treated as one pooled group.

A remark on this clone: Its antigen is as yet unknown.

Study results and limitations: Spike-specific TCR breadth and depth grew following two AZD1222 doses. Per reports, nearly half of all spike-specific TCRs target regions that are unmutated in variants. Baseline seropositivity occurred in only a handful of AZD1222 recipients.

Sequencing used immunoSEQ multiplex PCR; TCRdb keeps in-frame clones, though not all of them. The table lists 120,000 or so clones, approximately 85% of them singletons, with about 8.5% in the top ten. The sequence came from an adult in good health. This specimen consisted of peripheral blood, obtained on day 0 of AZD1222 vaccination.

The DNA of the CDR3 is TGTGCCTCGGCAGACAGGGCAAGTAGCTACACCTTC. Amino acid sequence: CASADRASSYTF. The chain combines TRBV24-1 with TRBJ1-2; TRBD1 aligns across 7 bases. The CDR3 consists of 12 residues. The V gene end was trimmed by 12 bases and the J gene end by 9 bases; junction bases not matched to a gene: 12. Germline lookup yields CDR1 KGHDR and CDR2 SFDVKD.